This TCR beta chain is drawn from a study of blood T cell repertoires in COVID-19. Assay: immunoSEQ multiplex PCR; the TCRdb copy retains only in-frame clones and omits some. The table lists tens of thousands of clones, 70% to 90% of them singletons, with roughly an eighth in the top ten. This CDR3 spans 13 amino acids. Germline V lookup: CDR1 LNHDA, CDR2 SQIVND (reference sequence). V was trimmed by 9 bases and J by 0 bases, leaving 11 bases between them. This TCR was sampled from a human donor in a cohort sampled during active COVID-19. This chain links TRBV19 with TRBJ1-1, with D possibly TRBD1 on 5 matching bases. Sequences were obtained from peripheral blood. The CDR3 spells CASETGMNTEAFF. CDR3 bases: TGTGCCAGCGAAACAGGCATGAACACTGAAGCTTTCTTT. Together with reference TRBV19 and TRBJ1-1, the CDR3 gives the full variable domain: DGGITQSPKYLFRKEGQNVTLSCEQNLNHDAMYWYRQDPGQGLRLIYYSQIVNDFQKGDIAEGYSVSREKKESFPLTVTSAQKNPTAFYLCASETGMNTEAFFGQGTRLTVV.